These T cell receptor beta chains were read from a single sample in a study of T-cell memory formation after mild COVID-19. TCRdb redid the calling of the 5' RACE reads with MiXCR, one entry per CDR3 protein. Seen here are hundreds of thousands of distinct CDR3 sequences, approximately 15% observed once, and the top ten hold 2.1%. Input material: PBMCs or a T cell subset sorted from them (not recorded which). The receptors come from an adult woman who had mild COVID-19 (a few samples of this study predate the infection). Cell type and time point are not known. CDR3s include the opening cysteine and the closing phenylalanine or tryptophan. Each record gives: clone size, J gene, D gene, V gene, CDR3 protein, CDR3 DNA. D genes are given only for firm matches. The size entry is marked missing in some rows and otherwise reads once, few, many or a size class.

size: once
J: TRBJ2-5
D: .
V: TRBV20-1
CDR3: CSAGTPGETQYF
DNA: TGCAGTGCTGGGACTCCAGGGGAGACCCAGTACTTC

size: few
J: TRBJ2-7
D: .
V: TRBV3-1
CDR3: CASSQDRGLAYEQYF
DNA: TGTGCCAGCAGCCAAGACCGGGGGCTCGCCTACGAGCAGTACTTC

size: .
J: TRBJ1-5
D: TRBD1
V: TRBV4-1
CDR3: CASSQLGQGHNQPQHF
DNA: TGCGCCAGCAGCCAGCTGGGACAGGGGCACAATCAGCCCCAGCATTTT

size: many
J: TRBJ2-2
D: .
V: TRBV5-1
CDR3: CASSFSGTNTGELFF
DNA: TGCGCCAGCAGCTTCTCCGGGACTAACACCGGGGAGCTGTTTTTT

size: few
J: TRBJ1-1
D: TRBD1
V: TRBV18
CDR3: CASSPTGTGRNTEAFF
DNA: TGTGCCAGCTCACCGACAGGGACAGGCAGGAACACTGAAGCTTTCTTT

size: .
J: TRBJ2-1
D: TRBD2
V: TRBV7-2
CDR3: CASRPRAGGPSNEQFF
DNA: TGTGCCAGCCGCCCAAGAGCGGGAGGGCCAAGCAATGAGCAGTTCTTC

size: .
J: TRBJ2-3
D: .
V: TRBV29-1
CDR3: CSVRRGTDTQYF
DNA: TGCAGCGTCCGGCGGGGCACAGATACGCAGTATTTT

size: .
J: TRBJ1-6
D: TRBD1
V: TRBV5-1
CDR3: CASSLGAGQGSSPLHF
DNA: TGCGCCAGCAGCTTGGGTGCGGGACAGGGTTCGTCACCCCTCCACTTT

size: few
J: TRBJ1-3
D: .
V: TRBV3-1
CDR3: CASSQDGTASGNTIYF
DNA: TGTGCCAGCAGCCAAGACGGGACGGCCTCTGGAAACACCATATATTTT

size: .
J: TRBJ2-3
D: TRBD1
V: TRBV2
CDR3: CARGTGGTDTQYF
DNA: TGTGCCAGGGGGACAGGGGGCACAGATACGCAGTATTTT

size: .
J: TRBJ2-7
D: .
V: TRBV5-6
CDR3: CASSLPGGYEGQYF
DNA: TGTGCCAGCAGCTTGCCGGGCGGGTACGAAGGGCAGTACTTC

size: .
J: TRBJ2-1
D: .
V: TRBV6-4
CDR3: CASSDSVGNEQFF
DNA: TGTGCCAGCAGTGACTCCGTAGGGAATGAGCAGTTCTTC

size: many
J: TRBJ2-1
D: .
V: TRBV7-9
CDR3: CASRGWGDEQFF
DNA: TGTGCCAGCAGGGGTTGGGGTGATGAGCAGTTCTTC

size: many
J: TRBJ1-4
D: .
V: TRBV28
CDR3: CASSLSPRGITNEKLFF
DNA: TGTGCCAGCAGTTTATCTCCCCGGGGCATAACTAATGAAAAACTGTTTTTT

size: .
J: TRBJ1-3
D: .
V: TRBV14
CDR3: CASSQDLGAVGRNTIYF
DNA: TGTGCCAGCAGCCAAGACCTCGGGGCCGTGGGGCGAAACACCATATATTTT

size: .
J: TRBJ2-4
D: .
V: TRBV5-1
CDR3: CASRGDLAKNIQYF
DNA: TGCGCCAGCAGGGGAGATCTAGCCAAAAACATTCAGTACTTC

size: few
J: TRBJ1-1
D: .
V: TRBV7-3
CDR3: CASSLLWNTEAFF
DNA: TGTGCCAGCAGCTTATTGTGGAACACTGAAGCTTTCTTT

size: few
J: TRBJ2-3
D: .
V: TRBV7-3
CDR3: CASSRAVMGDTQYF
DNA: TGTGCCAGCAGCCGCGCCGTCATGGGAGATACGCAGTATTTT

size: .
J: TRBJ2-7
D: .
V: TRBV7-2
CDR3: CASSPRTYEQYF
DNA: TGTGCCAGCAGCCCAAGAACCTACGAGCAGTACTTC

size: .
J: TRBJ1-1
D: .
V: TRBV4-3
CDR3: CASSQERRVNTEAFF
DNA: TGCGCCAGCAGCCAAGAAAGACGGGTAAACACTGAAGCTTTCTTT

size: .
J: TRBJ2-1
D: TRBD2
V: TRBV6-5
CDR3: CASNTGRLAGANEQFF
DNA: TGTGCCAGCAATACGGGTCGACTAGCGGGGGCCAATGAGCAGTTCTTC

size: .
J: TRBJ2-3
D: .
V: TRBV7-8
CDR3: CASGAGGLTDTQYF
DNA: TGTGCCAGCGGGGCCGGGGGACTCACAGATACGCAGTATTTT

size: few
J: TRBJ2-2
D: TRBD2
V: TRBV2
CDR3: CASSEALLAGAHTGELFF
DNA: TGTGCCAGCAGTGAAGCTTTACTAGCGGGGGCCCACACCGGGGAGCTGTTTTTT

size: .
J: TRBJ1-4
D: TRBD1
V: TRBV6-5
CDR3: CASRPTGGQTTNEKLFF
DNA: TGTGCCAGCAGACCGACAGGGGGCCAAACAACTAATGAAAAACTGTTTTTT

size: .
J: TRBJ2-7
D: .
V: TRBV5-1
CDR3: CASRYLQGLSYEQYF
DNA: TGCGCCAGCAGGTACCTACAGGGCCTATCCTACGAGCAGTACTTC

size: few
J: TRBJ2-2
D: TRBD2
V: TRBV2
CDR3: CASRSGGENTGELFF
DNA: TGTGCCAGCCGTAGCGGGGGGGAGAACACCGGGGAGCTGTTTTTT

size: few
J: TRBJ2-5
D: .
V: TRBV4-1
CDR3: CASSQDPASAAQTQYF
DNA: TGCGCCAGCAGCCAAGATCCGGCTAGCGCTGCGCAGACCCAGTACTTC

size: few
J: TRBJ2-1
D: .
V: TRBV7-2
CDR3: CASSLGGRYEQFF
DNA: TGTGCCAGCAGCTTAGGGGGACGGTATGAGCAGTTCTTC

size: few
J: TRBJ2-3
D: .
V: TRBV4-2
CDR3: CASSHGPDTQYF
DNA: TGTGCCAGCAGCCATGGCCCAGATACGCAGTATTTT

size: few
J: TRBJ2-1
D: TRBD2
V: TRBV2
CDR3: CASIWTSGSNEQFF
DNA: TGTGCCAGCATCTGGACTAGCGGGAGTAATGAGCAGTTCTTC

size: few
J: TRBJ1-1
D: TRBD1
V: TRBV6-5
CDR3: CASSPDRGWDTEAFF
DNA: TGTGCCAGCAGTCCCGACAGGGGCTGGGACACTGAAGCTTTCTTT

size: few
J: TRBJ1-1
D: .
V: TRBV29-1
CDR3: CSVLGPTNTEAFF
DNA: TGCAGCGTTTTGGGACCGACGAACACTGAAGCTTTCTTT

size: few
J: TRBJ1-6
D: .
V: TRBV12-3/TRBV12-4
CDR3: CASSWGGRHNSPLHF
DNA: TGTGCCAGCAGTTGGGGGGGGAGGCATAATTCACCCCTCCACTTT

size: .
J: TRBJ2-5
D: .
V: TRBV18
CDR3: CASSPLQEETQYF
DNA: TGTGCCAGCTCACCACTCCAAGAAGAGACCCAGTACTTC

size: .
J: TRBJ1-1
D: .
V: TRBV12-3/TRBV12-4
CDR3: CASSLGLLGGRGTEAFF
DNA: TGTGCCAGCAGTTTAGGGCTCTTAGGGGGGCGAGGCACTGAAGCTTTCTTT

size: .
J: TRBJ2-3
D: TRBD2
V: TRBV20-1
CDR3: CSAVAGGDTQYF
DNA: TGCAGTGCTGTAGCGGGGGGAGATACGCAGTATTTT

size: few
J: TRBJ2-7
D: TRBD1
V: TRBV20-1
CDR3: CSASYRGLSYEQYF
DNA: TGCAGTGCTAGTTACAGGGGGCTTTCCTACGAGCAGTACTTC

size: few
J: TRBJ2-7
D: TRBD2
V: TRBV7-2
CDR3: CASSLTSGSYEQYF
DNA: TGTGCCAGCAGCTTGACTAGCGGGAGCTACGAGCAGTACTTC

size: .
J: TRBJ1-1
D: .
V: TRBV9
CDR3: CASSVSGVNTEAFF
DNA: TGTGCCAGCAGCGTCTCAGGGGTAAACACTGAAGCTTTCTTT

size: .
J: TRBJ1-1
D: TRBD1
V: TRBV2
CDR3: CASETGGRNTEAFF
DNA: TGTGCCAGCGAGACAGGGGGTAGGAACACTGAAGCTTTCTTT

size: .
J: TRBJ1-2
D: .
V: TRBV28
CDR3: CASSLFLSYGYTF
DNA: TGTGCCAGCAGTTTGTTTTTATCCTATGGCTACACCTTC

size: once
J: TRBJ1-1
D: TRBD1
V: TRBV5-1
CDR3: CASSWDRGEGAEAFF
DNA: TGCGCCAGCAGCTGGGACAGGGGCGAAGGCGCTGAAGCTTTCTTT

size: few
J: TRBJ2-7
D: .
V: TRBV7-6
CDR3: CASSLAYPSYEQYF
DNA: TGTGCCAGCAGCTTAGCGTATCCAAGTTACGAGCAGTACTTC

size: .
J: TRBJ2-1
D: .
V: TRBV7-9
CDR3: CASSLHRTSNEQFF
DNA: TGTGCCAGCAGCTTACATCGTACTAGCAATGAGCAGTTCTTC

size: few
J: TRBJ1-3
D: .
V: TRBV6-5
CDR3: CASRFGGGSGNTIYF
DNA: TGTGCCAGCAGATTCGGAGGGGGCTCTGGAAACACCATATATTTT

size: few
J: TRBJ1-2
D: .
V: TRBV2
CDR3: CASSLARGYTF
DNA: TGTGCCAGCAGCCTGGCGAGAGGCTACACCTTC

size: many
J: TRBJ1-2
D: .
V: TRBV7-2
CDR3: CASSVEGNYGYTF
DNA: TGTGCCAGCAGTGTCGAGGGTAACTATGGCTACACCTTC

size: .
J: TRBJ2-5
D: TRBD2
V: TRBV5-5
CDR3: CASSLSPAGGQETQYF
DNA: TGTGCCAGCAGCTTGTCCCCGGCGGGAGGACAAGAGACCCAGTACTTC

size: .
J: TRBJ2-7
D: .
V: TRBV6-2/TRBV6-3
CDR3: CASSSALGYLNSYEQYF
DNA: TGTGCCAGCAGTTCCGCCCTGGGCTACCTTAACTCCTACGAGCAGTACTTC

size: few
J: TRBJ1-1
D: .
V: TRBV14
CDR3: CASSQGRKTEAFF
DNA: TGTGCCAGCAGCCAAGGCAGGAAGACTGAAGCTTTCTTT

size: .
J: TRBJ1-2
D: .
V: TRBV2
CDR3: CASRDQQDYGYTF
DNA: TGTGCCAGCAGGGACCAGCAGGACTATGGCTACACCTTC